The TCR beta chain described here comes from a study of blood T cell repertoires in COVID-19. Study details: Samples taken during acute and convalescent COVID-19 were collected in the United States, Italy and Spain. T cells, B-cell-depleted T cells, or PBMCs provided the cDNA or gDNA that served as material.

During active infection, Seattle patients enrolled and were then monitored through disease. The CDR3 runs 14 residues. This table comes from immunoSEQ multiplex PCR, and its TCRdb copy is limited to in-frame clones, with some not included. The sample records roughly 500,000 clones, 75% to 90% being singletons. The sample consisted of peripheral blood. This receptor was taken from a man younger than 30 with COVID-19, enrolled during active disease. This rearrangement joins TRBV21-1 to TRBJ1-5; whether TRBD1, the table's D call, matches the DNA was not checked. TRBV21-1 is marked as a pseudogene. The CDR3 coding sequence is TGTGCCAGCAGCAACACAGGGGTTAATCAGCCCCAGCATTTT. As protein: CASSNTGVNQPQHF.